Sequencing of this T cell receptor beta chain was carried out in a study of T cell responses to AZD1222 COVID-19 vaccine (dated by TCRdb to about 2021). Regarding the study in general: AZD1222 recipients whose second dose came at about 4 weeks and those whose second dose came at about 12 weeks were combined into one group, since spike-specific TCR depth and breadth did not differ between the two schedules. TCR sequencing was performed for some 250 trial participants, of whom 200 to 220 were given two doses of AZD1222 and some 25 were given two doses of MenACWY control vaccine. Enrollment into the trials was organized by age into subgroups of 18-55, 56-69 and 70-plus years, and those subgroups contained roughly 140, 27 and 60 TCR-sequenced participants, respectively.

Taken from cysteine to phenylalanine, the CDR3 has 15 residues. Just CDR3 DNA is preserved here, 45 bases in frame from base 1. The junction shows trimming of 6 bases on V and 4 bases on J, and the gene matches do not reach 9 bases of it. CDR1 and CDR2, per the germline V gene (reference sequence), are SEHNR and FQNEAQ. The intended sense of this specimen's time point label: baseline before first vaccination. Vaccinee samples came from UK trials COV001 and COV002, including a single-blind randomized controlled phase 2/3 trial of AZD1222 (ChAdOx1 nCoV-19) in healthy adults. Trial participant PBMC samples were collected at day 0 and day 28 after the second dose for TCRbeta chain sequencing. Findings and caveats that apply to the study as a whole: After two AZD1222 doses, both the breadth and the depth of spike-specific TCRs were significantly higher than at day 0 and than in MenACWY recipients. Participants were mostly white British, with more females than males. The authors suggested clonal diversity may have been underestimated. Because no day 14 peak-response samples were available, repertoires were characterized only after the peak T cell response. Vaccine-associated CD4 TCRs spanned the whole spike protein, with dominant responses in regions 160-218 and 743-854. Reportedly, almost half of the unique spike-specific TCRs recognized epitopes lying outside the regions that are mutated in the B.1.351 and B.1.1.7 variants. Conclusions about previously exposed vaccinees were limited because only six AZD1222 recipients were SARS-CoV-2 seropositive at baseline. The 56-69-year group was small, and its depth increase did not reach significance, likely because of low power.

Regarding this clone: Its antigen is still unknown. No quality values exist for individual bases; no much larger clone is one base distant.

The CDR3 regions of human TCRbeta chains were analyzed by immunosequencing. Per the authors' processing: Repertoire TCRs were checked for matches against a reference library of SARS-CoV-2-specific TCRs that had been generated using the MIRA antigen-specificity platform. Breadth meant the fraction of unique TCRs that were SARS-CoV-2-associated, whereas depth meant the fraction of total T cells that were SARS-CoV-2-associated. Using the MIRA data, each spike-specific TCR was mapped to the spike region that the TCR reacts to and placed in a CD4 or CD8 class. Log10-transformed breadth and depth values were compared by one-way ANOVA with Sidak's multiple comparisons tests. Entries here come from immuneACCESS through TCRdb and include only in-frame sequences with V and J called. Some clones fail to appear in such tables; in the studies checked, an unresolved V gene covers under half of the shortfall, and the cause of the remainder is unknown. V and J calls and clone size are those listed in that table; D and trimming were worked out from the DNA. The table for this sample lists over 110,000 clones; about 93% of them were counted only once. Roughly 5% of the sample is in the top ten clones.

Sequencing was performed on peripheral blood, taken on day 0 of AZD1222 vaccination. The sequence joins TRBV7-9 to TRBJ1-5, and TRBD1 aligns with 7 junction nucleotides. The TCR originated in an adult in good health. The sequence in DNA is TGTGCCAGCAGTAGTGGGACAGCCGAAAATCAGCCCCAGCATTTT. It translates as CASSSGTAENQPQHF.